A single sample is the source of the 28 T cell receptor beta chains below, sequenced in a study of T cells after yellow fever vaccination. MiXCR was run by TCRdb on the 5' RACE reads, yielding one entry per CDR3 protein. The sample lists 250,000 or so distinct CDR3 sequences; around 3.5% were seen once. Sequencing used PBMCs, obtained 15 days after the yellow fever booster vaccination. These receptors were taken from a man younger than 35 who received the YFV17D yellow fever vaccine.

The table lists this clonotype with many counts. The CDR3 DNA sequence: TGTGCCAGCACTCTTGACAGGGGAGAGACCCAGTACTTC. It translates to CASTLDRGETQYF. This rearrangement joins TRBV28 to TRBJ2-5; 8 bases agree with TRBD1. The CDR3 is 13 amino acids. The germline V gene has CDR1 MDHEN and CDR2 SYDVKM. Trimming at V came to 7 bases and at J to 4 bases, leaving 5 bases not matched to a gene.

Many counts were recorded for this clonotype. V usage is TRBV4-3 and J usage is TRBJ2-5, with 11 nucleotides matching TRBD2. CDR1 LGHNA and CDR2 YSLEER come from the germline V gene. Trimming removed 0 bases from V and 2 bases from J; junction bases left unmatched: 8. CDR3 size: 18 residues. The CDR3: CASSQDLWLAGGQETQYF. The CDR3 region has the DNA TGCGCCAGCAGCCAAGATCTATGGCTAGCGGGGGGTCAAGAGACCCAGTACTTC.

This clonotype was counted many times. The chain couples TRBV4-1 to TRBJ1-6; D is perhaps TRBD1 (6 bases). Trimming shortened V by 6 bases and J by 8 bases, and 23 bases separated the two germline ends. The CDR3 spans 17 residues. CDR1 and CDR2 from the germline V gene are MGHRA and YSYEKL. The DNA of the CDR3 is TGCGCCAGCAGACCTAGGCAGGGGATCGGCGATGATTCACCCCTCCACTTT. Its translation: CASRPRQGIGDDSPLHF.

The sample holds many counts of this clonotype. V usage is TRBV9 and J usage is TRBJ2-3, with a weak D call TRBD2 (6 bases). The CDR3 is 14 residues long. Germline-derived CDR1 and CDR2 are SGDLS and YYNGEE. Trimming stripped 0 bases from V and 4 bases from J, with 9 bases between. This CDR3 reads CASSVDAGSDTQYF. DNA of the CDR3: TGTGCCAGCAGCGTAGATGCGGGGTCAGATACGCAGTATTTT.

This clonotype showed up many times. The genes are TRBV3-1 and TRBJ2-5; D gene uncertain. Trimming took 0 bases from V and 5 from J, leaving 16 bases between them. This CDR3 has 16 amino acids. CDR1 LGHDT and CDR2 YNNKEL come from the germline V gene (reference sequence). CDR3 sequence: CASSQELGRNGETQYF. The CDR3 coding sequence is TGTGCCAGCAGCCAAGAGTTAGGGCGCAATGGGGAGACCCAGTACTTC.

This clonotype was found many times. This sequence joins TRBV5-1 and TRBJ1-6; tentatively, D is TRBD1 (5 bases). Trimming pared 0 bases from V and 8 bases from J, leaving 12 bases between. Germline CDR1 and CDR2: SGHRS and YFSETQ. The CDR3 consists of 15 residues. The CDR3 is CASSLGGVYDSPLHF. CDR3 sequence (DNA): TGCGCCAGCAGCTTGGGGGGGGTTTATGATTCACCCCTCCACTTT.

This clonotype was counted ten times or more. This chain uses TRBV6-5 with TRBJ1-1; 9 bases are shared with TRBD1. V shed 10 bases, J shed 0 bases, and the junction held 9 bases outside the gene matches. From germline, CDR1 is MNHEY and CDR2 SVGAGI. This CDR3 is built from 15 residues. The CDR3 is CATTPGTGLNTEAFF. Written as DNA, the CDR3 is TGTGCCACCACCCCCGGGACAGGGTTGAACACTGAAGCTTTCTTT.

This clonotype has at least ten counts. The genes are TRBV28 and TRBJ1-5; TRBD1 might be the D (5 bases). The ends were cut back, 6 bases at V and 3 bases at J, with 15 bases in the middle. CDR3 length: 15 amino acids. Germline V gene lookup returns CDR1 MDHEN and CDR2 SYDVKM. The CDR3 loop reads CASRLGGAPNQPQHF. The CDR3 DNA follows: TGTGCCAGCAGGCTTGGGGGTGCTCCCAATCAGCCCCAGCATTTT.

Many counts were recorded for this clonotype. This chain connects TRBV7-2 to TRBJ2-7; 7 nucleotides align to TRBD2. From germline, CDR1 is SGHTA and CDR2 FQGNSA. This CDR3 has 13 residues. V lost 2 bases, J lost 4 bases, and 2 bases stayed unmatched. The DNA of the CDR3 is TGTGCCAGCAGCTTACAGCGGGGTTACGAGCAGTACTTC. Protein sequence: CASSLQRGYEQYF. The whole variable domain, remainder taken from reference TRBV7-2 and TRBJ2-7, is GAGVSQSPSNKVTEKGKDVELRCDPISGHTALYWYRQSLGQGLEFLIYFQGNSAPDKSGLPSDRFSAERTGGSVSTLTIQRTQQEDSAVYLCASSLQRGYEQYFGPGTRLTVT.

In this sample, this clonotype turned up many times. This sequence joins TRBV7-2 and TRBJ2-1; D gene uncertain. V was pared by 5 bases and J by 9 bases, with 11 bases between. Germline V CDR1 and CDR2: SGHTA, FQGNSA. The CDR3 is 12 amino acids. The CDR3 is CASSPQRSEQFF. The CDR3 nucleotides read TGTGCCAGCAGCCCCCAGCGTAGTGAGCAGTTCTTC. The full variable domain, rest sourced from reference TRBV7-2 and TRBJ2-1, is GAGVSQSPSNKVTEKGKDVELRCDPISGHTALYWYRQSLGQGLEFLIYFQGNSAPDKSGLPSDRFSAERTGGSVSTLTIQRTQQEDSAVYLCASSPQRSEQFFGPGTRLTVL.

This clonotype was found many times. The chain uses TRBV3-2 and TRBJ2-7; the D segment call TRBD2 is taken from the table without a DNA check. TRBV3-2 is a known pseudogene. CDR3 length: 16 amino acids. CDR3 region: CASSPWTSGGNYEQYV. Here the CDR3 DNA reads TGTGCCAGCAGCCCTTGGACTAGCGGGGGAAACTACGAGCAGTACGTC.

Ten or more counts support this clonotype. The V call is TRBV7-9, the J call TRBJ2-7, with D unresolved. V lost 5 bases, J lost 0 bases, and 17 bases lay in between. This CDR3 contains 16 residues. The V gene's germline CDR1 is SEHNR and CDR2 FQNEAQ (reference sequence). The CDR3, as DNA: TGTGCCAGCAGCCCCGGGCCCTTCGAGCGCTCCTACGAGCAGTACGTC. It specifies CASSPGPFERSYEQYV.

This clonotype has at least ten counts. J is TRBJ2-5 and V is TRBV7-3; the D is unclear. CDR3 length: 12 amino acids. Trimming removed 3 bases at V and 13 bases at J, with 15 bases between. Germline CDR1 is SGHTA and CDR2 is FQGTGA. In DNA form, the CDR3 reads TGTGCCAGCAGCTTTCAATCCGGGTCCCTGTACTTC. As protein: CASSFQSGSLYF.

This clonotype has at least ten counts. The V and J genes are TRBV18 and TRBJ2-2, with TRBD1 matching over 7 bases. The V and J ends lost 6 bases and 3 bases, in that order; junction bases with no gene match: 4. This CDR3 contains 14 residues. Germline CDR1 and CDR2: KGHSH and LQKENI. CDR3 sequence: CASSQGTDTGELFF. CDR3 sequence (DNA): TGTGCCAGCTCGCAAGGGACAGACACCGGGGAGCTGTTTTTT.

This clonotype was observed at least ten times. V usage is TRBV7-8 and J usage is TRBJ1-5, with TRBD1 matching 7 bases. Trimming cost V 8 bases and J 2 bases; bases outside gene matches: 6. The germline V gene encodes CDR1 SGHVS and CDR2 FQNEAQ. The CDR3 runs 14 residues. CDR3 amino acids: CASEIGQGNQPQHF. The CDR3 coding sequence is TGTGCCAGCGAAATTGGACAGGGCAATCAGCCCCAGCATTTT.

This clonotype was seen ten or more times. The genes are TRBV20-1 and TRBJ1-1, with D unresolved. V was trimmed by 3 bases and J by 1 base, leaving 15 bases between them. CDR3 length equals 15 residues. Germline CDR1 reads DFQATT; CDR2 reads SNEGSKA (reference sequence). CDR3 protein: CSASPPQIQNTEAFF. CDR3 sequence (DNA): TGCAGTGCTAGCCCCCCTCAAATACAGAACACTGAAGCTTTCTTT.

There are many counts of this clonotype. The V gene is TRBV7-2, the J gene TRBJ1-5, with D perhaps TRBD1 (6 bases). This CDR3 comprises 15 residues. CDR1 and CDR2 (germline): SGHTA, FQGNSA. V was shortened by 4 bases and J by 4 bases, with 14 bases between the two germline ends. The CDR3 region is CASSSRAGVNQPQHF. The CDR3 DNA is TGTGCCAGCAGCTCTAGAGCAGGGGTAAATCAGCCCCAGCATTTT.

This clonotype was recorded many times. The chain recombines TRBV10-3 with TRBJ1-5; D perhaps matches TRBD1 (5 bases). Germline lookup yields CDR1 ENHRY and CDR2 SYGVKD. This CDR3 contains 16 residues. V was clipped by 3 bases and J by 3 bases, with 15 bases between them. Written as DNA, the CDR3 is TGTGCCATCAGTGAAGTTCGGGGGGGTCCCAATCAGCCCCAGCATTTT. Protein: CAISEVRGGPNQPQHF.

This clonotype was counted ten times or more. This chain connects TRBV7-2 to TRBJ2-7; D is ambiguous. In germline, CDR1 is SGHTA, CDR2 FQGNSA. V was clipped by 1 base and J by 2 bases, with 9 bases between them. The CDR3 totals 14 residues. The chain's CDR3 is CASSLVLSTYEQYF. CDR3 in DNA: TGTGCCAGCAGCTTAGTCCTCTCCACCTACGAGCAGTACTTC.

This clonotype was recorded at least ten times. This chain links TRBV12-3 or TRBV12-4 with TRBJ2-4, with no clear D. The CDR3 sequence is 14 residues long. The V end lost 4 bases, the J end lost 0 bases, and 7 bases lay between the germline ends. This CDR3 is CASSSIEAKNIQYF. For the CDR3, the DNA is TGTGCCAGCAGTTCCATAGAAGCCAAAAACATTCAGTACTTC.

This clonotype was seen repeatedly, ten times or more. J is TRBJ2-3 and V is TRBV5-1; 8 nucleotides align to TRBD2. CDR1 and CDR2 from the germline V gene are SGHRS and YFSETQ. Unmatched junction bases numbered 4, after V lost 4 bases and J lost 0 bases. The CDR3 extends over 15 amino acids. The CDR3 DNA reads TGCGCCAGCAGCGCCGGGGGGGCTAGCACAGATACGCAGTATTTT. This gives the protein CASSAGGASTDTQYF. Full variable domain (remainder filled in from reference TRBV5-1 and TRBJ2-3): KAGVTQTPRYLIKTRGQQVTLSCSPISGHRSVSWYQQTPGQGLQFLFEYFSETQRNKGNFPGRFSGRQFSNSRSEMNVSTLELGDSALYLCASSAGGASTDTQYFGPGTRLTVL.

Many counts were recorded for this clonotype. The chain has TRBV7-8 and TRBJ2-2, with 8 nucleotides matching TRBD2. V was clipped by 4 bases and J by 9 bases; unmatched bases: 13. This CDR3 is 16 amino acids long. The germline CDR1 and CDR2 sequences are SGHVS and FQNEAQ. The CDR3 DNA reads TGTGCCAGCAGCTCCCAGCGGGGGCCCTCCCAATGGGAGCTGTTTTTT. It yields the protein CASSSQRGPSQWELFF.

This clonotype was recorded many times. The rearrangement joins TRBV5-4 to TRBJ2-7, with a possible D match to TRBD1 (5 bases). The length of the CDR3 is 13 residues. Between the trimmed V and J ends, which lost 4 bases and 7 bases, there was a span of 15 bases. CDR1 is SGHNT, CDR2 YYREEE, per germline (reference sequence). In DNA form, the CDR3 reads TGTGCCAGCAGCGGTGAAGGGGCCCAAGAGCAGTACTTC. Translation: CASSGEGAQEQYF.

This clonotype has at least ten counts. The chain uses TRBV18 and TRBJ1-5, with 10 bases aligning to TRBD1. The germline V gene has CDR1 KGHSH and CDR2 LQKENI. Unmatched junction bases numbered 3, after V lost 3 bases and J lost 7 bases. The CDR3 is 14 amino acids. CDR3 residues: CASSPDRGEQPQHF. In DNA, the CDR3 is TGTGCCAGCTCACCGGACAGGGGGGAACAGCCCCAGCATTTT.

The CDR3 DNA follows: TGTGCCAGCTCACCACTTAGCCAGAGATCAACTAATGAAAAACTGTTTTTT. Translated: CASSPLSQRSTNEKLFF. J is TRBJ1-4 and V is TRBV18; no firm D call. Germline V gene sequence: CDR1 KGHSH, CDR2 LQKENI. Trimming pared 1 base from V and 0 bases from J, leaving 12 bases between. This CDR3 has 17 residues.

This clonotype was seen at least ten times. CDR3 loop: CASSVSQESSNYGYTF. The CDR3 nucleotides are TGTGCCAGCAGCGTTAGCCAGGAATCCTCTAACTATGGCTACACCTTC. V and J are TRBV9 and TRBJ1-2; D unresolved. Germline V gene data show CDR1 as SGDLS and CDR2 as YYNGEE. CDR3 length: 16 residues. Deletions cut 2 bases from V and 0 bases from J, with 14 bases between.

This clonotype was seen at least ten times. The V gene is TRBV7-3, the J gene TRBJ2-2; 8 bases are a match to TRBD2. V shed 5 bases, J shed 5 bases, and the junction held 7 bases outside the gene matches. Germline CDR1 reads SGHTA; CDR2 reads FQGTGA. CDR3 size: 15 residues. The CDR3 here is CASSSAGGRTGELFF. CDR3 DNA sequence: TGTGCCAGCAGCAGCGCGGGGGGTAGGACCGGGGAGCTGTTTTTT.

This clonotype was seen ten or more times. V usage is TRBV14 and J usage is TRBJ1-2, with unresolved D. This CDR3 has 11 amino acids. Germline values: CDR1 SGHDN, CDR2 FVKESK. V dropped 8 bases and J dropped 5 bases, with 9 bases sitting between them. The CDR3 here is CASGTDYGYTF. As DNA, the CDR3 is TGTGCCAGCGGCACAGATTATGGCTACACCTTC.